This T cell receptor (beta chain) was captured by sequencing in a study of T cells in narcolepsy listed by TCRdb under 2018. Background on the whole study: The study enrolled patients with narcolepsy type 1 or type 2 (NT1, NT2) together with healthy control donors. The study used TCR Vbeta sequencing to track clonotypes in blood and CSF while looking for autoreactive T cells in narcolepsy patients that target self-antigens of hypocretin neurons (hypocretin, TRIB2). Summary of the overall study and its limitations: Autoreactive clonotypes were reported to be detected serially in the blood of the same patients and of different patients, but not in the blood of healthy controls. No sequences matching autoreactive T cell clones were present in some of the blood memory CD4+ repertoires from patients and controls. In plots comparing CSF and blood CD4+ T cell clonotypes from the same patient, HCRT-specific and TRIB2-specific autoreactive clonotypes were highlighted. Numbers of sequenced blood memory CD4+ clonotypes were comparable, with averages of some 40,000 in patients and fewer than 35,000 in controls.

From cysteine to phenylalanine, the CDR3 is 13 amino acids long. The read is trimmed to its CDR3 DNA, 39 bases read in frame from base 1. Taken from the germline V gene, the CDR1 and CDR2 loops are SGHDT and YYEEEE. Libraries were prepared through the immunoSEQ multiplex PCR assay. In its TCRdb copy, this immuneACCESS table keeps in-frame sequences only and misses some clones. Where compared with another copy, unresolved V genes explain less than half of these, and the others have no known cause. Here the sample has some 30,000 clones; less than 90% occur a single time. Clones ranked in the top ten supply 0.5% to 0.85% of the sample. A remark on this clone: Its antigen specificity is not known. An end of the junction differs from the germline gene, which may be a read error.

For TCR Vbeta sequencing, memory CD4+ T cells were sorted ex vivo from the peripheral blood of both healthy controls and narcolepsy patients. The sequenced sample was memory (CD45RA-) CD4+ T cells from blood. Explained via the paper, the cell subset or site label denotes: memory T cells sorted ex vivo from peripheral blood. The V and J genes are TRBV5-6 and TRBJ2-5, with the D gene not confidently named. The receptor comes from a human donor in good health. The nucleotide sequence reads as follows: TGTGCCAGCAGTTTGGTCAGACAAGAGACCCAGTACTTC. It encodes CASSLVRQETQYF.